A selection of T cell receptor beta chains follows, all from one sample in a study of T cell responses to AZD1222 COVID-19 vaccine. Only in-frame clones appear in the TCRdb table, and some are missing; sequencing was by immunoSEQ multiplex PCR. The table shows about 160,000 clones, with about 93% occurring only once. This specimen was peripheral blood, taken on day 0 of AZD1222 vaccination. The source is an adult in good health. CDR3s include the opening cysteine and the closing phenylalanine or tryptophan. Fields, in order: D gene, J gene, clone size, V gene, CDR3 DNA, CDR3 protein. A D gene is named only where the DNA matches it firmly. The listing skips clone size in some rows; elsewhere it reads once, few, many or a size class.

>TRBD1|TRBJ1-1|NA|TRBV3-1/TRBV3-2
TGTGCCAGCAGTTCGACAGGGCTGGGAACTGAAGCTTTCTTT
CASSSTGLGTEAFF
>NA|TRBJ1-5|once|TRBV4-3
TGCGCCAGCAGCCTGGGGTTAGGAAATCAGCCCCAGCATTTT
CASSLGLGNQPQHF
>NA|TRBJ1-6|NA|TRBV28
TGTGCCAGCATATTAGGCGGGGGAACAAATTCACCCCTCCACTTT
CASILGGGTNSPLHF
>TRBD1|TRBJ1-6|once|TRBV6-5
TGTGCCAGCAGCCGACAGGGGAAAAGTAATTCACCCCTCCACTTT
CASSRQGKSNSPLHF
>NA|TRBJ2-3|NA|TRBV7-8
TGTGCCAGCAGCTTAGGCTTCCCGGGCACAGATACGCAGTATTTT
CASSLGFPGTDTQYF
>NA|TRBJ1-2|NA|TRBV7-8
TGTGCCAGCAGCTTATCTGGGAGAGACTATGGCTACACCTTC
CASSLSGRDYGYTF
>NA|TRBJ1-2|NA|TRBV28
TGTGCCAGCAGCTTGTTGACAGGAGGGTATGGCTACACCTTC
CASSLLTGGYGYTF
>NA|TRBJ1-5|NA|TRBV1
TGCACCAGCAGCCAGTCTTCCGGGGTTAGGGGCAATCAGCCCCAGCATTTT
CTSSQSSGVRGNQPQHF
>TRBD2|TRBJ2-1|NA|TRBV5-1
TGCGCCAGCAGCGCCCCTAGCGGGATTACCTACAATGAGCAGTTCTTC
CASSAPSGITYNEQFF
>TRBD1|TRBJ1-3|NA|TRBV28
TGTGCCAGCAGTAATCCGACAGGGACTGGAAACACCATATATTTT
CASSNPTGTGNTIYF
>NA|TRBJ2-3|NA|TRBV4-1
TGCGCCAGCAGCCAAGTAGGGGCTAGCACAGATACGCAGTATTTT
CASSQVGASTDTQYF
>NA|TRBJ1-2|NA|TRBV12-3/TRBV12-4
TGTGCCAGCAGCCAGAGATCCGGGGGCTACACCTTC
CASSQRSGGYTF
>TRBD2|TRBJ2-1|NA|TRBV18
TGTGCCAGCTCACCACTGAGCGGGAGTTACAATGAGCAGTTCTTC
CASSPLSGSYNEQFF
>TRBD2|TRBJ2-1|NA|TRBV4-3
TGCGCCAGCAGCCAAGGAATTTCAGGGCGGGGGATTCCCGAGAATGAGCAGTTCTTC
CASSQGISGRGIPENEQFF
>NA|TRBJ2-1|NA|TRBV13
TGTGCCAGCAGCTCCCTAAGTAGTAGGGGATCCTACAATGAGCAGTTCTTC
CASSSLSSRGSYNEQFF
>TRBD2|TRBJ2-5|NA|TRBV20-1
TGCAGTGCTAGTCTGGGACTAGCGGGGCAGCAAGAGACCCAGTACTTC
CSASLGLAGQQETQYF
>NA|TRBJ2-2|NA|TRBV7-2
TGTGCCAGCAGCTTAAGAGGCACCGGGGAGCTGTTTTTT
CASSLRGTGELFF
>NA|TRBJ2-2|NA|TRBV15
TGTGCCACCAGCAGAGAGGGGAAGGGATGGGGAGACACCGGGGAGCTGTTTTTT
CATSREGKGWGDTGELFF
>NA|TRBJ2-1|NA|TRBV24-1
TGTGCCACCAGTGATGCCTCCCCCAGCTCCTACAATGAGCAGTTCTTC
CATSDASPSSYNEQFF
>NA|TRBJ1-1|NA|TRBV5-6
TGTGCCAGCAGCTTGGACCCAGGGGTTCGTAACACTGAAGCTTTCTTT
CASSLDPGVRNTEAFF
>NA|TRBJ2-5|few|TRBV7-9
TGTGCCAGCAGCTTAGCGACAGCTCGATACCAAGAGACCCAGTACTTC
CASSLATARYQETQYF
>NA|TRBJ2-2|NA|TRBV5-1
TGCGCCAGCAGTGTAAGCGGGTCCGCGGAGCTGTTTTTT
CASSVSGSAELFF
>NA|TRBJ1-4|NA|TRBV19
TGTGCCAGTAGTACAAGACAGGCCCCCGGGGAAAAACTGTTTTTT
CASSTRQAPGEKLFF
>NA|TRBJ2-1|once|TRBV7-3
TGTGCCAGCAGCTTAAGCAGCTCCTACAATGAGCAGTTCTTC
CASSLSSSYNEQFF
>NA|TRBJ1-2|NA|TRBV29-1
TGCAGCGTTGAAGAGGGAAGTCAGCGGGGCTATGGCTACACCTTC
CSVEEGSQRGYGYTF
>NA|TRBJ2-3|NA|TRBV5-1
TGCGCCAGCAGCCGCACAGATACGCAGTATTTT
CASSRTDTQYF
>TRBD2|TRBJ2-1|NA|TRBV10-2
TGCGCCAGCAGGACCGCGGGGGGGCCAAGCAATGAGCAGTTCTTC
CASRTAGGPSNEQFF
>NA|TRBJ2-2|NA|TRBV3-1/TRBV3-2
TGTGCCAGCAGCCCCCTCCTGCTTACTCCGGGACAGAACACCGGGGAGCTGTTTTTT
CASSPLLLTPGQNTGELFF
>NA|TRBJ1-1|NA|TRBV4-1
TGCGCCAGCAGCCGGGGGGCAGGGACCCCTGAAGCTTTCTTT
CASSRGAGTPEAFF
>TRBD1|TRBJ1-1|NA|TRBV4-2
TGTGCCAGCAGCCAAGATGGCAGGGGGGACGCTGAAGCTTTCTTT
CASSQDGRGDAEAFF
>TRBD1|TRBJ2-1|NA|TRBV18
TGTGCCAGCTCACCTCCCACAGGCCCGGGACAGGCGGGTGTTGAGCAGTTCTTC
CASSPPTGPGQAGVEQFF
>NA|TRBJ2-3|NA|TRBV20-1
TGCAGTGCTAGTAAGCGGTCCACAGATACGCAGTATTTT
CSASKRSTDTQYF
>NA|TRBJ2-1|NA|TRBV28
TGTGCCAGCTACGGAGCAATTCCTTACAATGAGCAGTTCTTC
CASYGAIPYNEQFF
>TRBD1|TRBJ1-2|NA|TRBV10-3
TGTGCCATCAGTCCACAGGGGGCTGGCTACACCTTC
CAISPQGAGYTF
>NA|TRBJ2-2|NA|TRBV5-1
TGCGCCAGCAGCGCGGGACAGAACGCGAACACCGGGGAGCTGTTTTTT
CASSAGQNANTGELFF
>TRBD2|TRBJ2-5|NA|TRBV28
TGTGCCAGCAGTATCCGGGGGGGGCCCCAAGAGACCCAGTACTTC
CASSIRGGPQETQYF
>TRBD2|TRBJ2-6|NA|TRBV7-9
TGTGCCAGCAGCGTCCGGTTGGGCGCGGGGACTAATGGGGCCAACGTCCTGACTTTC
CASSVRLGAGTNGANVLTF
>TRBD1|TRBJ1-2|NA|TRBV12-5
TGTGCTAGTGCCCCGGACAGGAACTATGGCTACACCTTC
CASAPDRNYGYTF
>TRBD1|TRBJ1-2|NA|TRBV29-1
TGCAGCGTTGAATGGATACAGGGGGCCCGGGGCTACACCTTC
CSVEWIQGARGYTF